This T cell receptor (beta chain) is from a study of T cell changes during pregnancy in multiple sclerosis. Using immunoSEQ multiplex PCR, the repertoire was profiled, and TCRdb retains in-frame clones only, with some absent. The sample includes 65,000 to 90,000 clones, more than 90% of them seen just once. The CDR3 runs 14 residues. This clonotype was sampled from a female donor with multiple sclerosis, enrolled in a pregnancy study. This specimen consisted of peripheral blood, obtained in the second trimester of pregnancy. This rearrangement joins TRBV21-1 to TRBJ1-2; TRBD1, the table's D call, was not compared with the DNA. TRBV21-1 is reported as a pseudogene. The CDR3 DNA sequence: TGTGCCAGCAGCCAACTCCGGGACAGGGTGTGCTACACCTTC. Translation: CASSQLRDRVCYTF.